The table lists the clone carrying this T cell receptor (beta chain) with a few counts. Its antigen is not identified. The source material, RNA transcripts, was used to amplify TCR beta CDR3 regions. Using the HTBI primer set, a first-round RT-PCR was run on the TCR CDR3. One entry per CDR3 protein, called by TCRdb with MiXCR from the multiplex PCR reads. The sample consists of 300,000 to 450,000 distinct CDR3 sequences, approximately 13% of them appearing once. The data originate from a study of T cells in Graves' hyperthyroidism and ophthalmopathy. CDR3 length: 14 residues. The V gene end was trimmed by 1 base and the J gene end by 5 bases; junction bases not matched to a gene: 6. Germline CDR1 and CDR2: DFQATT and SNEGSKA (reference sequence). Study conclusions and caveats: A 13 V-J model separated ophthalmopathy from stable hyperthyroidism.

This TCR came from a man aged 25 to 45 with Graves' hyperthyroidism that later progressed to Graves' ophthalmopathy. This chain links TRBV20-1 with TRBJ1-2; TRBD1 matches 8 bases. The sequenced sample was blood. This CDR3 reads CSARVQGAVYGYTF. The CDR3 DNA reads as TGCAGTGCTAGAGTGCAGGGGGCTGTGTATGGCTACACCTTC.